This is a list of T cell receptor beta chains from one sample in a study of regulatory T cells in long-lasting Graves disease. From the multiplex PCR reads, TCRdb called clonotypes with MiXCR, one entry per CDR3 protein. The data contain around 460,000 distinct CDR3 sequences, around a fifth of them singletons. The starting material was peripheral blood mononuclear cells (PBMCs), obtained when the disease was refractory, from a patient treated with antithyroid drugs. The receptors originated from a female donor with Graves disease. Each CDR3 is given with its conserved first and last residue. D genes are given only for firm matches. Size is stated for part of the rows, as once, few or many counts, or as a class when the clone is expanded.

abundance: .
v_gene: TRBV5-6
j_gene: TRBJ2-5
d_gene: .
CDR3aa: CASSPGRAQEAQYF
CDR3nt: TGTGCCAGCAGCCCGGGACGGGCCCAAGAGGCCCAGTACTTC

abundance: .
v_gene: TRBV19
j_gene: TRBJ1-5
d_gene: .
CDR3aa: CASSIVTGQDQPQHF
CDR3nt: TGTGCCAGTAGTATAGTAACAGGGCAGGATCAGCCCCAGCATTTT

abundance: .
v_gene: TRBV11-1
j_gene: TRBJ2-3
d_gene: .
CDR3aa: CASSLARLSTDTQYF
CDR3nt: TGTGCCAGCAGCTTAGCGCGGCTGAGCACAGATACGCAGTATTTT

abundance: few
v_gene: TRBV6-2/TRBV6-3
j_gene: TRBJ2-7
d_gene: TRBD1
CDR3aa: CASSYEGTGVGEQYF
CDR3nt: TGTGCCAGCAGTTACGAGGGGACAGGAGTCGGCGAGCAGTACTTC

abundance: many
v_gene: TRBV2
j_gene: TRBJ2-7
d_gene: .
CDR3aa: CASNPAPTLEQYF
CDR3nt: TGTGCCAGCAATCCGGCCCCTACCCTCGAGCAGTACTTC

abundance: .
v_gene: TRBV6-1
j_gene: TRBJ1-6
d_gene: .
CDR3aa: CASSNRAGYHF
CDR3nt: TGTGCCAGCAGTAACCGGGCCGGTTACCACTTT

abundance: many
v_gene: TRBV3-1
j_gene: TRBJ1-5
d_gene: .
CDR3aa: CASSLGRKPQHF
CDR3nt: TGTGCCAGCAGCCTTGGAAGAAAGCCCCAGCATTTT

abundance: .
v_gene: TRBV30
j_gene: TRBJ1-4
d_gene: .
CDR3aa: CAWSPTTGRNEKLFF
CDR3nt: TGTGCCTGGAGCCCTACGACCGGAAGGAATGAAAAACTGTTTTTT

abundance: .
v_gene: TRBV7-9
j_gene: TRBJ2-7
d_gene: .
CDR3aa: CASSSPSAWEQYF
CDR3nt: TGTGCCAGCAGTTCTCCCTCGGCCTGGGAGCAGTACTTC

abundance: many
v_gene: TRBV12-3/TRBV12-4
j_gene: TRBJ2-7
d_gene: TRBD1
CDR3aa: CASSRRDRALSEQYF
CDR3nt: TGTGCCAGCAGCCGCCGGGACAGGGCCCTCTCCGAGCAGTACTTC

abundance: few
v_gene: TRBV3-1
j_gene: TRBJ1-2
d_gene: .
CDR3aa: CASRRGGSDGYTF
CDR3nt: TGTGCCAGCAGAAGGGGGGGATCGGATGGCTACACCTTC

abundance: few
v_gene: TRBV20-1
j_gene: TRBJ1-5
d_gene: .
CDR3aa: CSARQPQHF
CDR3nt: TGCAGTGCTCGGCAGCCCCAGCATTTT

abundance: many
v_gene: TRBV12-3/TRBV12-4
j_gene: TRBJ1-5
d_gene: .
CDR3aa: CASSDHRDRDQPQHF
CDR3nt: TGTGCCAGCAGTGATCACAGGGATAGGGATCAGCCCCAGCATTTT

abundance: .
v_gene: TRBV19
j_gene: TRBJ2-5
d_gene: TRBD2
CDR3aa: CASSIGGAGEQETQYF
CDR3nt: TGTGCCAGTAGTATAGGCGGGGCGGGAGAGCAAGAGACCCAGTACTTC

abundance: few
v_gene: TRBV19
j_gene: TRBJ1-2
d_gene: TRBD1
CDR3aa: CASSPLRPYRGVSYGYTF
CDR3nt: TGTGCCAGTAGTCCGCTAAGACCCTACAGGGGAGTTAGCTATGGCTACACCTTC

abundance: .
v_gene: TRBV19
j_gene: TRBJ2-4
d_gene: .
CDR3aa: CASSTREPTLAKNIQYF
CDR3nt: TGTGCCAGTAGTACCCGGGAACCAACCCTAGCCAAAAACATTCAGTACTTC

abundance: few
v_gene: TRBV9
j_gene: TRBJ2-7
d_gene: TRBD1
CDR3aa: CASSVADRGSYEQYF
CDR3nt: TGTGCCAGCAGCGTAGCGGACAGGGGATCCTACGAGCAGTACTTC

abundance: .
v_gene: TRBV19
j_gene: TRBJ2-2
d_gene: TRBD1
CDR3aa: CASTTGDMNTGELFF
CDR3nt: TGTGCCAGTACTACAGGGGACATGAACACCGGGGAGCTGTTTTTT

abundance: .
v_gene: TRBV9
j_gene: TRBJ2-5
d_gene: .
CDR3aa: CASSVGFLAPQETQYF
CDR3nt: TGTGCCAGCAGCGTAGGGTTTCTAGCGCCGCAAGAGACCCAGTACTTC

abundance: .
v_gene: TRBV6-2/TRBV6-3
j_gene: TRBJ1-2
d_gene: TRBD1
CDR3aa: CACYQQGANYGYTF
CDR3nt: TGTGCCTGCTATCAGCAGGGGGCTAATTATGGCTACACCTTC

abundance: many
v_gene: TRBV20-1
j_gene: TRBJ2-7
d_gene: .
CDR3aa: CSASKANYEQYF
CDR3nt: TGCAGTGCCAGCAAGGCGAACTACGAGCAGTACTTC

abundance: many
v_gene: TRBV20-1
j_gene: TRBJ2-7
d_gene: TRBD2
CDR3aa: CSAAGGGGGYEQYF
CDR3nt: TGCAGTGCTGCCGGGGGCGGCGGGGGGTACGAGCAGTACTTC

abundance: many
v_gene: TRBV28
j_gene: TRBJ1-4
d_gene: TRBD1
CDR3aa: CASSLQGAGNEKLFF
CDR3nt: TGTGCCAGCAGTTTGCAGGGGGCTGGTAATGAAAAACTGTTTTTT

abundance: .
v_gene: TRBV19
j_gene: TRBJ2-7
d_gene: TRBD2
CDR3aa: CASSILRGGSYEQYF
CDR3nt: TGTGCCAGTAGTATACTCCGCGGGGGTAGCTACGAGCAGTACTTC

abundance: few
v_gene: TRBV7-2
j_gene: TRBJ1-6
d_gene: TRBD1
CDR3aa: CASSLSRTGGYNSPLHF
CDR3nt: TGTGCCAGCAGCTTATCCCGGACAGGGGGTTATAATTCACCCCTCCACTTT

abundance: many
v_gene: TRBV28
j_gene: TRBJ1-1
d_gene: .
CDR3aa: CASIRQGNTEAFF
CDR3nt: TGTGCCAGCATCCGTCAGGGGAACACTGAAGCTTTCTTT

abundance: few
v_gene: TRBV28
j_gene: TRBJ1-5
d_gene: TRBD1
CDR3aa: CASSQGQGEPFRSNQPQHF
CDR3nt: TGTGCCAGCAGCCAGGGGCAGGGGGAGCCCTTTAGGAGCAATCAGCCCCAGCATTTT

abundance: many
v_gene: TRBV28
j_gene: TRBJ2-6
d_gene: .
CDR3aa: CASSLEFSGANVLTF
CDR3nt: TGTGCCAGCAGTTTAGAGTTCTCTGGGGCCAACGTCCTGACTTTC

abundance: many
v_gene: TRBV5-1
j_gene: TRBJ1-6
d_gene: .
CDR3aa: CASSLGVTDSPLHF
CDR3nt: TGCGCCAGCAGCTTGGGAGTGACGGATTCACCCCTCCACTTT

abundance: once
v_gene: TRBV28
j_gene: TRBJ2-3
d_gene: TRBD2
CDR3aa: CASSFSTGGGTDTQYF
CDR3nt: TGTGCCAGCAGTTTCTCGACGGGGGGTGGCACAGATACGCAGTATTTT

abundance: few
v_gene: TRBV6-2/TRBV6-3
j_gene: TRBJ2-7
d_gene: TRBD2
CDR3aa: CASSGPRTSGSYEQYF
CDR3nt: TGTGCCAGCAGTGGCCCCAGGACTAGCGGGAGTTACGAGCAGTACTTC

abundance: many
v_gene: TRBV6-1
j_gene: TRBJ2-5
d_gene: .
CDR3aa: CASSELILSRETQYF
CDR3nt: TGTGCCAGCAGTGAATTGATCCTTAGCAGGGAGACCCAGTACTTC

abundance: .
v_gene: TRBV5-1
j_gene: TRBJ2-3
d_gene: TRBD2
CDR3aa: CASSSGLAGFTDTQYF
CDR3nt: TGCGCCAGCAGCTCGGGACTAGCGGGGTTCACAGATACGCAGTATTTT

abundance: few
v_gene: TRBV6-4
j_gene: TRBJ1-6
d_gene: .
CDR3aa: CASRADGLYNSPLHF
CDR3nt: TGTGCCAGCAGAGCGGACGGTTTATATAATTCACCCCTCCACTTT

abundance: .
v_gene: TRBV6-2/TRBV6-3
j_gene: TRBJ2-7
d_gene: .
CDR3aa: CASSYDGDSSYEQYF
CDR3nt: TGTGCCAGCAGTTACGATGGGGATAGCTCCTACGAGCAGTACTTC

abundance: many
v_gene: TRBV7-2
j_gene: TRBJ1-5
d_gene: .
CDR3aa: CASSVLGAAGPQHF
CDR3nt: TGTGCCAGCAGCGTCCTTGGGGCAGCGGGGCCCCAGCATTTT

abundance: few
v_gene: TRBV7-9
j_gene: TRBJ2-7
d_gene: .
CDR3aa: CASSPAGDPYEQYF
CDR3nt: TGTGCCAGCAGCCCAGCAGGGGACCCCTACGAGCAGTACTTC

abundance: many
v_gene: TRBV7-2
j_gene: TRBJ1-1
d_gene: .
CDR3aa: CASSPSRGTEAFF
CDR3nt: TGTGCCAGCAGCCCTAGCCGCGGCACTGAAGCTTTCTTT

abundance: many
v_gene: TRBV6-1
j_gene: TRBJ1-4
d_gene: TRBD1
CDR3aa: CASLDRAGEKLFF
CDR3nt: TGTGCCAGCCTCGACAGGGCAGGTGAAAAACTGTTTTTT

abundance: .
v_gene: TRBV10-3
j_gene: TRBJ1-1
d_gene: .
CDR3aa: CAISESIMNTEAFF
CDR3nt: TGTGCCATCAGTGAGTCGATAATGAACACTGAAGCTTTCTTT

abundance: .
v_gene: TRBV6-2/TRBV6-3
j_gene: TRBJ1-5
d_gene: .
CDR3aa: CASSYSISQPQHF
CDR3nt: TGTGCCAGCAGTTACTCGATAAGCCAGCCCCAGCATTTT

abundance: many
v_gene: TRBV25-1
j_gene: TRBJ2-2
d_gene: .
CDR3aa: CASTPIGTGELFF
CDR3nt: TGTGCCAGCACCCCTATAGGAACCGGGGAGCTGTTTTTT

abundance: few
v_gene: TRBV10-3
j_gene: TRBJ2-7
d_gene: .
CDR3aa: CATARDVPYEQYF
CDR3nt: TGTGCCACCGCCCGGGACGTCCCCTACGAGCAGTACTTC

abundance: .
v_gene: TRBV6-9
j_gene: TRBJ2-7
d_gene: .
CDR3aa: CASSYVNPRRRGYEQYF
CDR3nt: TGTGCCAGCAGTTACGTAAACCCCCGGCGCAGGGGCTACGAGCAGTACTTC

abundance: many
v_gene: TRBV6-1
j_gene: TRBJ2-6
d_gene: .
CDR3aa: CASSDSGANVLTF
CDR3nt: TGTGCCAGCAGTGATTCTGGGGCCAACGTCCTGACTTTC